Here is one T cell receptor (beta chain) with its context. The method was immunoSEQ multiplex PCR; TCRdb's version includes in-frame clones alone and lacks a portion of them. Here the sample spans around 240,000 clones, more than 80% being singletons. Trimming removed 5 bases from V and 2 bases from J; junction bases left unmatched: 4. The germline V gene encodes CDR1 SGHAT and CDR2 FQNNGV. This CDR3 contains 15 residues. The data were obtained in a study of blood T cell repertoires in COVID-19. The J gene is TRBJ2-5, the V gene TRBV11-2; 11 positions agree with TRBD2. The material sequenced was PBMCs or T cells enriched from blood (not recorded which). The receptor was isolated from a man aged 50-59 years who had been exposed to COVID-19. DNA of the CDR3: TGTGCCAGCAGCGCGGGACTAGCGGTACAAGAGACCCAGTACTTC. Translated, it gives CASSAGLAVQETQYF.